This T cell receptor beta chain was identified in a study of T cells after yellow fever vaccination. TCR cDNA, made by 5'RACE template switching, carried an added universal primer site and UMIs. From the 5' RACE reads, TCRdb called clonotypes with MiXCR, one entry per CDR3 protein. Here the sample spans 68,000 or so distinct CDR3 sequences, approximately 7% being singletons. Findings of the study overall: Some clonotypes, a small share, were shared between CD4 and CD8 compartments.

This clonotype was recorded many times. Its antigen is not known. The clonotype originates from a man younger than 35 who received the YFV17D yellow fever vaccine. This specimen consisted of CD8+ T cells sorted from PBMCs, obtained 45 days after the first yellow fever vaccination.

CDR3 region: CASSLAGSYEQYF. CDR3 DNA: TGCGCCAGCAGCTTGGCGGGCTCCTACGAGCAGTACTTC. The V and J genes are TRBV5-1 and TRBJ2-7; D call uncertain. Germline V gene data show CDR1 as SGHRS and CDR2 as YFSETQ. The CDR3 is 13 residues long. Trimming removed 0 bases at V and 0 bases at J, with 4 bases between.